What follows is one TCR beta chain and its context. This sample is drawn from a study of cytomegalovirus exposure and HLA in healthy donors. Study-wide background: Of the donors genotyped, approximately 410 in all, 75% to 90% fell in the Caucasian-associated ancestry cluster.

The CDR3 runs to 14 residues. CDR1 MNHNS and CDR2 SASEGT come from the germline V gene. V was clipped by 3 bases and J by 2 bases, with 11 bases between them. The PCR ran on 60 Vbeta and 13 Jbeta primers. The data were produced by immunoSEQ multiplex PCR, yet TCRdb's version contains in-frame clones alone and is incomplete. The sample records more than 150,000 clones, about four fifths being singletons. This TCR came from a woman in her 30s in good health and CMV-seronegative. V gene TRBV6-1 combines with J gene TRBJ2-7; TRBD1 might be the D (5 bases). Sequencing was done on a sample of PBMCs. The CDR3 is CASSDYRSPYEQYF. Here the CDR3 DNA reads TGTGCCAGCAGTGATTACAGGAGCCCCTACGAGCAGTACTTC.